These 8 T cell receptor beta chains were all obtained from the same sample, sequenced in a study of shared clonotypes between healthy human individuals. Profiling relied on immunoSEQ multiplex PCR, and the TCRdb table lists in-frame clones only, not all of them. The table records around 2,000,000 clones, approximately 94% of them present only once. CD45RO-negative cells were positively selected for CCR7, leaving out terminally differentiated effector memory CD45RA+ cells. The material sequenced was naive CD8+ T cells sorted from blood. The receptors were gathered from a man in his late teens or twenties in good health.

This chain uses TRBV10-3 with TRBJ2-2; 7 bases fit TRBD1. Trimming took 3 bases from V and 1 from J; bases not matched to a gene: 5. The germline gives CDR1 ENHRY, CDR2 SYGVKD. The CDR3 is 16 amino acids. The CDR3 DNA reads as TGTGCCATCAGTGATTCCGGGACAGAGAACACCGGGGAGCTGTTTTTT. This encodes CAISDSGTENTGELFF.

The CDR3 sequence is CASSLGLAASYNEQFF. The CDR3 region has the DNA TGTGCCAGCAGCCTGGGACTAGCGGCCTCCTACAATGAGCAGTTCTTC. The chain employs TRBV13 and TRBJ2-1; 11 bases line up with TRBD2. Germline values: CDR1 PRHDT, CDR2 FYEKMQ (reference sequence). The CDR3 covers 16 residues. Germline trimming cut 5 bases from V and 0 bases from J; bases unmatched to any gene: 3.

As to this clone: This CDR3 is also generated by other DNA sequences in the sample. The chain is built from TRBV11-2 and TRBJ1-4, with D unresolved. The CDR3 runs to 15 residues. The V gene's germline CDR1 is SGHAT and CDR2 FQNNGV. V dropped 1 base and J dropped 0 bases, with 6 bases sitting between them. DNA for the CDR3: TGTGCCAGCAGCTTAGGGGTCACAACTAATGAAAAACTGTTTTTT. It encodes CASSLGVTTNEKLFF.

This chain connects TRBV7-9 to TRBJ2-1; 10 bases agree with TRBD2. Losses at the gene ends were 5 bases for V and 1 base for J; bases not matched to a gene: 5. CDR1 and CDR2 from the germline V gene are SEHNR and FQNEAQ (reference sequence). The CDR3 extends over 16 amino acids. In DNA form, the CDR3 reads TGTGCCAGCAGCCCCCTAGCGGGAGAGTCCTACAATGAGCAGTTCTTC. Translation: CASSPLAGESYNEQFF.

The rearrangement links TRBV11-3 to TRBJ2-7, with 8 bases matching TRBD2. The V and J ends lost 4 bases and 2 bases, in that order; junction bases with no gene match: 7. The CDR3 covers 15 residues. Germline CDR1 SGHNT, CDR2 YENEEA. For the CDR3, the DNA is TGTGCCAGCAGCTCAGATAGCGGGGCCGCCTACGAGCAGTACTTC. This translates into CASSSDSGAAYEQYF.

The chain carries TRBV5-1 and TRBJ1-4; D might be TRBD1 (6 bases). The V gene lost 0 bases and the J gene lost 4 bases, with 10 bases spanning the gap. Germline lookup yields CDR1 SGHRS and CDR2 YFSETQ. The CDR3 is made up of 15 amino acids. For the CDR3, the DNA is TGCGCCAGCAGCTTGGTAGGGGGGTTTAATGAAAAACTGTTTTTT. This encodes CASSLVGGFNEKLFF.

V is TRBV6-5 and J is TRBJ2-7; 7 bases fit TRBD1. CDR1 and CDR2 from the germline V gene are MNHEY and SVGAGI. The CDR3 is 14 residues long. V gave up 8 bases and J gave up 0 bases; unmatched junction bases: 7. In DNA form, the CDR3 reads TGTGCCAGCCGACAGGGATCCAACTCCTACGAGCAGTACTTC. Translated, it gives CASRQGSNSYEQYF.

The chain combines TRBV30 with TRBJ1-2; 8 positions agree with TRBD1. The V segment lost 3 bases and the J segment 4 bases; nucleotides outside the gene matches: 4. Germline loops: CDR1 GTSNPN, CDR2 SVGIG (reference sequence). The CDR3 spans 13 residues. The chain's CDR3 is CAWRRQGTYGYTF. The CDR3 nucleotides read TGTGCCTGGAGAAGACAGGGGACCTATGGCTACACCTTC.